This entry describes one TCR beta chain. Profiled with immunoSEQ multiplex PCR; TCRdb holds only in-frame clones, not every one. Altogether about 29,000 clones are present, around 87% being singletons, with the ten largest covering less than 4%. The data were obtained in a study of PD-L1 blockade in urothelial cancer. Per germline, CDR1 MNHNS and CDR2 SASEGT. V lost 3 bases, J lost 2 bases, and 6 bases stayed unmatched. The CDR3 has 15 residues. The study collected 1 to 8 samples per patient, pretreatment and on-treatment. This TCR came from a man in his fifties with urothelial cancer. This specimen consisted of PBMCs, obtained around atezolizumab (anti-PD-L1) treatment. This chain joins TRBV6-1 and TRBJ2-5; TRBD1 matches 7 bases. The CDR3 loop is CASSDLGQAQETQYF. The CDR3 bases are TGTGCCAGCAGTGATCTCGGACAGGCTCAAGAGACCCAGTACTTC.